The 2 T cell receptor beta chains listed next were all sequenced from one sample in a study of neurological immune-mediated disorders. The time point is: longitudinal time-point 2. One entry per CDR3 protein, called by TCRdb with MiXCR from the 5' RACE reads. The repertoire consists of some 87,000 distinct CDR3 sequences, with 5.8% occurring once and the leading ten covering 7.9%. Sequencing was performed on PBMCs. Receptors were obtained from a woman between 55 and 75 years old with multiple sclerosis.

This clonotype was seen repeatedly, ten times or more. This rearrangement joins TRBV5-1 to TRBJ1-1; D not certain. CDR3 length: 15 residues. Trimming removed 6 bases from V and 0 bases from J, with 15 bases in between. The germline gives CDR1 SGHRS, CDR2 YFSETQ. Here the CDR3 DNA reads TGCGCCAGCAAGTTTCAGGCCTCCATGAACACTGAAGCTTTCTTT. It specifies CASKFQASMNTEAFF.

This clonotype is medium-sized within its sample. This chain joins TRBV5-1 and TRBJ2-5, with D hard to call. The CDR3 is 15 residues long. V gave up 5 bases and J gave up 0 bases, with 14 bases separating them. CDR1 is SGHRS and CDR2 is YFSETQ in the germline V gene. CDR3 bases: TGCGCCAGCAGAACGACGTTATCGTACCAAGAGACCCAGTACTTC. Encoded protein: CASRTTLSYQETQYF.